This TCR beta chain was profiled in a study of post-analysis software for immune sequencing data. Whole-study results and caveats: Samples from one preparation batch, clustered by F measure, grouped strongly together. The study found TRBV5-6, TRBV5-1 and TRBV20-1 among roughly 5 TRBV segments more frequent in patients than controls. Normalized Chao1 diversity was significantly reduced in patients versus controls.

There are 15 residues in the CDR3. Unmatched junction bases numbered 6, after V lost 6 bases and J lost 0 bases. Germline lookup yields CDR1 LNHNV and CDR2 YYDKDF (reference sequence). Unique molecular identifiers had been added to the TCR beta cDNA libraries. The T cell input of roughly 0.95 to 10 million gave roughly 460,000 cDNA molecules. Via MiXCR, TCRdb re-called the PCR reads, giving one row per CDR3 protein. The sample has 740,000 or so distinct CDR3 sequences; 53% are singletons. Concerning this clonotype: Its antigen is not known.

This sequence was found in a girl aged 10-17 years with multiple sclerosis. The sample comprised blood. The chain joins TRBV15 to TRBJ2-3; 7 bases align to TRBD1. CDR3 DNA: TGTGCCACCAGGAGGGACAGCTCTAGCACAGATACGCAGTATTTT. Amino acid sequence: CATRRDSSSTDTQYF.